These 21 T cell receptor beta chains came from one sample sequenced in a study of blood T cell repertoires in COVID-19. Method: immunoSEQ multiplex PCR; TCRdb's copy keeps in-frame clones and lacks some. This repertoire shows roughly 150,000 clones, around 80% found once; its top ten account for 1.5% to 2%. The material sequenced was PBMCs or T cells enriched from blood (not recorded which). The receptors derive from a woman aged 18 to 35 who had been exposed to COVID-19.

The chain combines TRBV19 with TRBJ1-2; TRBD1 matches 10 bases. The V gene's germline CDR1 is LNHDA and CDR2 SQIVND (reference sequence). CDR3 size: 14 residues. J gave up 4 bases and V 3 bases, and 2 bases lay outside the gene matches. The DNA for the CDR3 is TGTGCCAGTAGTATGGGGACAGGGGCCTATGGCTACACCTTC. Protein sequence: CASSMGTGAYGYTF.

The CDR3 region is CASSGPIDDTYEQYF. CDR3 DNA sequence: TGCGCCAGCAGTGGACCCATTGACGACACCTACGAGCAGTACTTC. The chain combines TRBV10-1 with TRBJ2-7, with D unclear. Germline V gives CDR1 WNHNN, CDR2 SYGVQD (reference sequence). Trimming cost V 4 bases and J 2 bases, with 15 bases left between them. The length of the CDR3 is 15 residues.

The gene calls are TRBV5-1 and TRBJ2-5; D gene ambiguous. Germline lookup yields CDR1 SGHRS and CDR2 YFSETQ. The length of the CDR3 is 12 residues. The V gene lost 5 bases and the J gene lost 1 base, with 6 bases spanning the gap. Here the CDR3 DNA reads TGCGCCAGCAGTTCCTCCCAAGAGACCCAGTACTTC. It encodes CASSSSQETQYF.

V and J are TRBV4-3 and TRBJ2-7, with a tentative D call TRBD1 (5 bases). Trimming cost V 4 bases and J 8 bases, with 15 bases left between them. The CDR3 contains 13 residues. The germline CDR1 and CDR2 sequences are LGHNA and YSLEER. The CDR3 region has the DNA TGCGCCAGCAGCCCTCAAAAGGGGTGGAAGCAGTACTTC. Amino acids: CASSPQKGWKQYF.

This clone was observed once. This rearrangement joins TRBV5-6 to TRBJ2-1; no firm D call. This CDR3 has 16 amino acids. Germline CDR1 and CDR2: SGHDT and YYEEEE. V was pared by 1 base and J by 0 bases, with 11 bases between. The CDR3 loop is CASSLLARSSYNEQFF. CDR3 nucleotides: TGTGCCAGCAGCTTGTTAGCTCGGAGCTCCTACAATGAGCAGTTCTTC.

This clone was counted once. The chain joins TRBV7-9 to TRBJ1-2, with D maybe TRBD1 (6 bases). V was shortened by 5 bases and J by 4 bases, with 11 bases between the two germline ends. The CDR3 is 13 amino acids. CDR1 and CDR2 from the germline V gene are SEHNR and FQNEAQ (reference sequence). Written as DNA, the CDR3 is TGTGCCAGCAGCCCAGGGGTTGGCTATGGCTACACCTTC. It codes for CASSPGVGYGYTF.

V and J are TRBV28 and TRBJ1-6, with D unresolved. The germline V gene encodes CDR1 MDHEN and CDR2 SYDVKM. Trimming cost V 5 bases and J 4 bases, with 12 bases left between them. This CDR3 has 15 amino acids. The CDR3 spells CASSAPAGYNSPLHF. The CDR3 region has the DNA TGTGCCAGCAGTGCCCCGGCGGGGTATAATTCACCCCTCCACTTT.

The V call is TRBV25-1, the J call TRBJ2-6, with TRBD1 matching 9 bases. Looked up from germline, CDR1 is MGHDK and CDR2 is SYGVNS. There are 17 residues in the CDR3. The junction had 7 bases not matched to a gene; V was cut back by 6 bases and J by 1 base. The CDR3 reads CASSKGTGKSGANVLTF. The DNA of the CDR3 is TGTGCCAGCAGCAAAGGGACAGGGAAATCTGGGGCCAACGTCCTGACTTTC.

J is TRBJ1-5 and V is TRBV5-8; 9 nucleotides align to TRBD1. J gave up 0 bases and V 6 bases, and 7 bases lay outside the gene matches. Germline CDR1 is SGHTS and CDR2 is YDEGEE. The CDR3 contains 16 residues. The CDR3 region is CASNPGQGVSNQPQHF. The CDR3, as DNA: TGTGCCAGCAATCCGGGACAGGGTGTTAGCAATCAGCCCCAGCATTTT.

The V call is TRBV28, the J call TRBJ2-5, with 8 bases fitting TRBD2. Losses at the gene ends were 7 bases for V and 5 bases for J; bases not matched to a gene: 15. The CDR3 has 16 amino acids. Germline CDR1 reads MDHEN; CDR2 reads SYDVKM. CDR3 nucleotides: TGTGCCAGCACCAGCGGCGGAAAAGCGGGAGAGGAGACCCAGTACTTC. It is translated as CASTSGGKAGEETQYF. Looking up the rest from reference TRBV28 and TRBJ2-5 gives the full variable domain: DVKVTQSSRYLVKRTGEKVFLECVQDMDHENMFWYRQDPGLGLRLIYFSYDVKMKEKGDIPEGYSVSREKKERFSLILESASTNQTSMYLCASTSGGKAGEETQYFGPGTRLLVL.

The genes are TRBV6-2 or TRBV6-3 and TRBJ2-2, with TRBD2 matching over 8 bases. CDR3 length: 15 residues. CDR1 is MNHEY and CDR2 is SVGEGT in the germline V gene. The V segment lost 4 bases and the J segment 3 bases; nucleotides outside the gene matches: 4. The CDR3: CASSSSGRDTGELFF. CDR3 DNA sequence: TGTGCCAGCAGTTCTAGCGGGCGAGACACCGGGGAGCTGTTTTTT.

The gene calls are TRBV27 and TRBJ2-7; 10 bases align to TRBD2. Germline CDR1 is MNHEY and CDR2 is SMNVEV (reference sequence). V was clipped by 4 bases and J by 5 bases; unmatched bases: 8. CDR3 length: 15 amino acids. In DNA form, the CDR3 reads TGTGCCAGCAGTTCATCTAGCGGGAGTCGCCACGAGCAGTACTTC. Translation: CASSSSSGSRHEQYF.

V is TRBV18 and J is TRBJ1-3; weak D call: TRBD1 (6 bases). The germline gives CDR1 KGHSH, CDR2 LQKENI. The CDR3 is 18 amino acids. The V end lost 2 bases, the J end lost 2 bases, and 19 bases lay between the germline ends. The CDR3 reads CASSPGTPVSTTGNTIYF. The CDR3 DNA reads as TGTGCCAGCTCACCAGGGACACCCGTATCCACCACTGGAAACACCATATATTTT.

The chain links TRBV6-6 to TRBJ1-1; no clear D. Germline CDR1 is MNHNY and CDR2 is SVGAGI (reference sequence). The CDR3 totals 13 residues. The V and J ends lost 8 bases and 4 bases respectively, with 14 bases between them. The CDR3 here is CASGPPGSTEAFF. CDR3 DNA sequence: TGTGCCAGCGGTCCCCCCGGTAGCACTGAAGCTTTCTTT.

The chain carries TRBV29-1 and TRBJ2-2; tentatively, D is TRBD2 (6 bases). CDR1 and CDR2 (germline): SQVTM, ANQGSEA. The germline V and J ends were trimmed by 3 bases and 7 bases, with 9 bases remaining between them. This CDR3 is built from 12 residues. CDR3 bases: TGCAGCGTTGAGGGGGAGGACGGGGAGCTGTTTTTT. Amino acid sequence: CSVEGEDGELFF.

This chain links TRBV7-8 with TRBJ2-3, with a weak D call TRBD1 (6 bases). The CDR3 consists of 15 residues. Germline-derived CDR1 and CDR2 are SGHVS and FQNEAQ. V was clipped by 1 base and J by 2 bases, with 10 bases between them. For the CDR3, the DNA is TGTGCCAGCAGCTTAGACAGGGTTCCCACAGATACGCAGTATTTT. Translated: CASSLDRVPTDTQYF.

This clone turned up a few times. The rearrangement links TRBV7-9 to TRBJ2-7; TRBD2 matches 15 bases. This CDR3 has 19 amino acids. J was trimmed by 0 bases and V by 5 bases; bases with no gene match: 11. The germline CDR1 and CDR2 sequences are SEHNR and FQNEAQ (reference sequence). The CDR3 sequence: CASSIAGTSGRYGSYEQYF. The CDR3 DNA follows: TGTGCCAGCAGCATCGCCGGGACTAGCGGGAGGTACGGCTCCTACGAGCAGTACTTC.

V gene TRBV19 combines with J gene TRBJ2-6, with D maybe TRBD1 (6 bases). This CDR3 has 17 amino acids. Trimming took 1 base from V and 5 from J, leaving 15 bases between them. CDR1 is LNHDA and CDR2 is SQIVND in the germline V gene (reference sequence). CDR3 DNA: TGTGCCAGTAGTATAGGGACAGCCAAGTCTTGGGCCAACGTCCTGACTTTC. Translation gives CASSIGTAKSWANVLTF.

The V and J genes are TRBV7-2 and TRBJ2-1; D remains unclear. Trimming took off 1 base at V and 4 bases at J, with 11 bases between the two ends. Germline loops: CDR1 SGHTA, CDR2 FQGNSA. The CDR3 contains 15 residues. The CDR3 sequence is CASSLVAATYNEQFF. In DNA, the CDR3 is TGTGCCAGCAGCTTAGTCGCGGCGACGTACAATGAGCAGTTCTTC.

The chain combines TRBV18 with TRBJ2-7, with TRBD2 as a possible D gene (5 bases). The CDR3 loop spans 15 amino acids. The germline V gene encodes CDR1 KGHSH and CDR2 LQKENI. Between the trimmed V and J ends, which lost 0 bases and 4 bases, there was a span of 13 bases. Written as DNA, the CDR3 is TGTGCCAGCTCACCACCCGGACTCGGGCTTTACGAGCAGTACTTC. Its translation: CASSPPGLGLYEQYF.

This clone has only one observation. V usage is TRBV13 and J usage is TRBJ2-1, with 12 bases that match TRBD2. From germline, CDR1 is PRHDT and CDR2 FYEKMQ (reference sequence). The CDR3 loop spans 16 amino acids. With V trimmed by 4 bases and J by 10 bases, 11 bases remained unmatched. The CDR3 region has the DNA TGTGCCAGCAGCTCCCGGACTAGCGGGACGCCTTGGGAGCAGTTCTTC. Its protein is CASSSRTSGTPWEQFF.